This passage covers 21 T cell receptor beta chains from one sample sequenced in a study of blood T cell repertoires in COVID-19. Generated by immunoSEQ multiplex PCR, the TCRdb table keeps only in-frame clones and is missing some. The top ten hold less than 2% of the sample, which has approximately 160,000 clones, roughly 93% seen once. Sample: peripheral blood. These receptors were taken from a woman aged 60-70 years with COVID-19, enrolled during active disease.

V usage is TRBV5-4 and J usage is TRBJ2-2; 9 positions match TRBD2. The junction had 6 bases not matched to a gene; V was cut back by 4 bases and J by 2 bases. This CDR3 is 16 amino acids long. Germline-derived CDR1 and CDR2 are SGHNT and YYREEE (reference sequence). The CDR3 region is CASSPTTSGNTGELFF. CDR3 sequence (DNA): TGTGCCAGCAGCCCAACGACTAGCGGTAACACCGGGGAGCTGTTTTTT.

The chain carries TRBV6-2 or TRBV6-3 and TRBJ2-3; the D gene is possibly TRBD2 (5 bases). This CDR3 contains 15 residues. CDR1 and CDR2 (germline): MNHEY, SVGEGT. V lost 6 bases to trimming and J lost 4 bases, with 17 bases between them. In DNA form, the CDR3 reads TGTGCCAGCAGCAGACCGGGATCCAACTCAGATACGCAGTATTTT. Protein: CASSRPGSNSDTQYF.

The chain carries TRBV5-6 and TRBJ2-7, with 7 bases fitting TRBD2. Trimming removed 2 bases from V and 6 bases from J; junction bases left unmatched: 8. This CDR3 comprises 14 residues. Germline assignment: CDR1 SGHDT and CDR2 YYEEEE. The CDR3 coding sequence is TGTGCCAGCAGCTTCGGGGGGTTTCTTGGCGAGCAGTACTTC. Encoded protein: CASSFGGFLGEQYF.

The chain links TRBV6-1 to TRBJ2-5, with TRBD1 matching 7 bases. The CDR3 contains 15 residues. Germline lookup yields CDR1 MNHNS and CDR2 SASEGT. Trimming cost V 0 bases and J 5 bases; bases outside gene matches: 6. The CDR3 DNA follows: TGTGCCAGCAGTGAAGCGGGACAGCTAATCGAGACCCAGTACTTC. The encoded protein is CASSEAGQLIETQYF.

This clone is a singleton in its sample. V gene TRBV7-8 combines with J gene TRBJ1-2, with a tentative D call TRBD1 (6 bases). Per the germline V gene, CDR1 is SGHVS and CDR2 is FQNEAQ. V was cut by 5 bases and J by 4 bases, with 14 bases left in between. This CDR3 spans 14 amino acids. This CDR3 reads CASSQDSSPYGYTF. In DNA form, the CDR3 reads TGTGCCAGCAGCCAGGACAGCTCTCCCTATGGCTACACCTTC.

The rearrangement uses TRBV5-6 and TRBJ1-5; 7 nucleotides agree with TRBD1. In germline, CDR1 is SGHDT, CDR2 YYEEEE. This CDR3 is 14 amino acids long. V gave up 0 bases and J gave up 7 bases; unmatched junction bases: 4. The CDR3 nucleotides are TGTGCCAGCAGCTTGGGACAGGGAGGACAGCCCCAGCATTTT. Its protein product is CASSLGQGGQPQHF.

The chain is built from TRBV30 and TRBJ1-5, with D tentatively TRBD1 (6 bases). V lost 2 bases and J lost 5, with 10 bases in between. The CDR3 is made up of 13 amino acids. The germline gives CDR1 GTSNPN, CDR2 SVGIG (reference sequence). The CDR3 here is CAWSIGGDQPQHF. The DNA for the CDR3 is TGTGCCTGGAGTATAGGGGGGGATCAGCCCCAGCATTTT.

The CDR3 sequence is CASSPRGGSGSPLHF. The CDR3 DNA reads as TGTGCCAGCAGCCCCAGAGGAGGGTCGGGGTCACCCCTCCACTTT. This rearrangement joins TRBV7-2 to TRBJ1-6; D gene ambiguous. V was shortened by 5 bases and J by 10 bases, with 18 bases between the two germline ends. The CDR3 has 15 residues. Germline loops: CDR1 SGHTA, CDR2 FQGNSA.

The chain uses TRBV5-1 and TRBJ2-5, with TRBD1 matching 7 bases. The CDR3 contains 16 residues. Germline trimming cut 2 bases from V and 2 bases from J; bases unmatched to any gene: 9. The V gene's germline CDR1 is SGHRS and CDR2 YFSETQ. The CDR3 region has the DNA TGCGCCAGCAGCTTCGTGCCCGGGACAGTTCAAGAGACCCAGTACTTC. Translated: CASSFVPGTVQETQYF.

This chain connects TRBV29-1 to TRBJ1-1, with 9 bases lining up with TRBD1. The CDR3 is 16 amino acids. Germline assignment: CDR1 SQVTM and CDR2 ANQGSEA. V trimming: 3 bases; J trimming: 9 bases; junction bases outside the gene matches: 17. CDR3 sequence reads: CSVERDPPFTGGKAFF. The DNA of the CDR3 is TGCAGCGTTGAGAGAGATCCGCCTTTCACAGGGGGCAAAGCTTTCTTT.

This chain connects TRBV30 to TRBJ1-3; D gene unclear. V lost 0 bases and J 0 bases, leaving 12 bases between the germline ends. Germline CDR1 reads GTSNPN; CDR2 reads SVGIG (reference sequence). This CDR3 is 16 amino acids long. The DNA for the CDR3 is TGTGCCTGGAGTGTGTATCCGTCGAGCTCTGGAAACACCATATATTTT. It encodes CAWSVYPSSSGNTIYF.

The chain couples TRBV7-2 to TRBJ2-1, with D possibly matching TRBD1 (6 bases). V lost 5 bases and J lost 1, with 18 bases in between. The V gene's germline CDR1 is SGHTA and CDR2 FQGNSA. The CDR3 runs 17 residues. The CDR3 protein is CASSPRSGVISYNEQFF. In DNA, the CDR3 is TGTGCCAGCAGCCCGCGGTCAGGGGTGATATCCTACAATGAGCAGTTCTTC.

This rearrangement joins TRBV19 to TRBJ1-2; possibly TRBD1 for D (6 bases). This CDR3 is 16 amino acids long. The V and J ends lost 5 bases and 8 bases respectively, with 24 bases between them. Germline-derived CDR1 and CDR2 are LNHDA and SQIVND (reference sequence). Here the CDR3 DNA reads TGTGCCAGTAGTCCCTCTGCCGCAACAGGGTCTGTGGGCTACACCTTC. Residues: CASSPSAATGSVGYTF.

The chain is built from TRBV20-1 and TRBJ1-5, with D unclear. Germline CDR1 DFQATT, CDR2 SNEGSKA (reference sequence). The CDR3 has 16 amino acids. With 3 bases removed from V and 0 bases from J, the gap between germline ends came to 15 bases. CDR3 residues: CSASSRDPGSNQPQHF. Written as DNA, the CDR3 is TGCAGTGCTAGTTCCCGAGACCCGGGTAGCAATCAGCCCCAGCATTTT.

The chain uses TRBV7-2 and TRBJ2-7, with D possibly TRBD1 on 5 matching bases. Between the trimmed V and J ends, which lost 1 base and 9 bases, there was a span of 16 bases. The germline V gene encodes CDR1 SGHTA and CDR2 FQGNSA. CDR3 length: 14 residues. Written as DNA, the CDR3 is TGTGCCAGCAGCTTAGGACAGAGCCTCGTTGGGCAGTACTTC. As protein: CASSLGQSLVGQYF.

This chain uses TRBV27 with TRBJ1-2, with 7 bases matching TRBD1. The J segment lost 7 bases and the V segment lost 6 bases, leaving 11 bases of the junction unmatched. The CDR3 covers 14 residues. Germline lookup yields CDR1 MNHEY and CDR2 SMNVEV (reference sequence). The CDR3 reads CASSPLDRVFGYTF. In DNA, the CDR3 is TGTGCCAGCAGCCCCTTAGACAGGGTCTTTGGCTACACCTTC.

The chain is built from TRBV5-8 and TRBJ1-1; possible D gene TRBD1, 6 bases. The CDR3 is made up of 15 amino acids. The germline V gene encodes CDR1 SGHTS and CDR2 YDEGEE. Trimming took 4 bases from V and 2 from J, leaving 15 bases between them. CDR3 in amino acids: CASSGPQQGNTEAFF. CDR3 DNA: TGTGCCAGCAGCGGACCCCAACAGGGAAACACTGAAGCTTTCTTT.

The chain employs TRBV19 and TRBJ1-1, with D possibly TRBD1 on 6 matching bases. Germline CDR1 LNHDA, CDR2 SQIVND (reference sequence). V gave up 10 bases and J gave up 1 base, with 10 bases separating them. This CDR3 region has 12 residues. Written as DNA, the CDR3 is TGTGCCACCGCGACAGGGAACACTGAAGCTTTCTTT. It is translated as CATATGNTEAFF.

The CDR3 spells CASSLSSSSGETQYF. For the CDR3, the DNA is TGCGCCAGCAGCTTATCGAGCTCGAGCGGAGAGACCCAGTACTTC. V and J are TRBV5-1 and TRBJ2-5, with a possible D match to TRBD2 (5 bases). V dropped 2 bases and J dropped 4 bases, with 15 bases sitting between them. The germline gives CDR1 SGHRS, CDR2 YFSETQ. The CDR3 extends over 15 amino acids.

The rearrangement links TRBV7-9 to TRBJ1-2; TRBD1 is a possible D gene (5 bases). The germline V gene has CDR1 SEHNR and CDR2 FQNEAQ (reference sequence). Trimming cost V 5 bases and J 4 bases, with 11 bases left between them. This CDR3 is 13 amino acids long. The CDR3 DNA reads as TGTGCCAGCAGCCCACGACAGATCTATGGCTACACCTTC. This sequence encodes CASSPRQIYGYTF.

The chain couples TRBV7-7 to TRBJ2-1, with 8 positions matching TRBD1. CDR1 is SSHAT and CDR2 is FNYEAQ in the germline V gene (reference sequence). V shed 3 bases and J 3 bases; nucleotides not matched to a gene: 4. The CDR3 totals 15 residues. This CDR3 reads CASSFGQGGYNEQFF. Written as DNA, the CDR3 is TGTGCCAGCAGCTTTGGACAGGGCGGCTACAATGAGCAGTTCTTC.